At least ten counts were recorded for the clone carrying this T cell receptor beta chain. Its antigen is as yet unknown. This sample stems from a study of T cells in Graves' hyperthyroidism and ophthalmopathy. Study information: Peripheral blood was obtained at initial diagnosis, preceding any treatment. Study-wide results and caveats: Blood held most thyroid clonotypes expanded above 0.001 frequency.

Amplification of TCR beta CDR3 regions used RNA as the template. Initially, a first-round RT-PCR of the TCR CDR3 employed the HTBI primer set. TCRdb used MiXCR to reprocess the multiplex PCR reads, holding one entry per CDR3 protein. The sample lists 500,000 to 650,000 distinct CDR3 sequences, 15% to 20% occurring once. The germline V gene has CDR1 DFQATT and CDR2 SNEGSKA (reference sequence). CDR3 size: 15 residues. Trimming removed 6 bases from V and 1 base from J; junction bases left unmatched: 11. Disease lasting under 3 months, a NOSPECS grade of at least 4, and a Clinical Activity Score of at least 3 were features of the ophthalmopathy patients. Extraction of PBMCs used 8 to 10 ml of fresh peripheral blood.

The material sequenced was blood. The chain joins TRBV20-1 to TRBJ2-5; TRBD1 matches 7 bases. The TCR sequence derives from a woman younger than 35 with Graves' ophthalmopathy. CDR3 loop: CSALDRGGSQETQYF. The CDR3 nucleotides are TGCAGTGCCCTCGACCGAGGGGGCAGCCAAGAGACCCAGTACTTC.